This T cell receptor (beta chain) emerged from a study of blood T cell repertoires in COVID-19. Background on the study: Acute and convalescent COVID-19 samples came from the United States, Italy and Spain.

Deletions cut 4 bases from V and 0 bases from J, with 7 bases between. CDR1 and CDR2 (germline): SNHLY, FYNNEI. This CDR3 is built from 13 residues. Methods used by the authors: The assay estimated nucleated cells by amplifying reference gene primers. Clones were read by immunoSEQ multiplex PCR, and TCRdb kept only the in-frame ones, dropping some. V, J and clone size are taken as reported in that table, and D and trimming were inferred from the DNA itself. The sample records about 110,000 clones, roughly nine tenths being singletons. The chain uses TRBV2 and TRBJ2-7; no clear D. Sequenced input: peripheral blood. The TCR was taken from a woman of 80 years or more with acute or convalescent COVID-19. CDR3 nucleotides: TGTGCCAGCAGTGTCACAAGCTCCTACGAGCAGTACTTC. It specifies CASSVTSSYEQYF. Drawing the rest from reference TRBV2 and TRBJ2-7, the complete variable domain is EPEVTQTPSHQVTQMGQEVILRCVPISNHLYFYWYRQILGQKVEFLVSFYNNEISEKSEIFDDQFSVERPDGSNFTLKIRSTKLEDSAMYFCASSVTSSYEQYFGPGTRLTVT.